These 32 T cell receptor beta chains were all obtained from the same sample, sequenced in a study of human T cells and chemical hapten exposure. TCRdb recomputed calls from the RACE reads with MiXCR, one row per CDR3 protein. The sample holds fewer than 150,000 distinct CDR3 sequences, 10% to 15% seen once. Stated time point: patch test 2, 6 weeks after DPC sensitization. Documented treatment: therapeutic diphenylcyclopropenone sensitization with weekly scalp DPC. Specimen: whole blood, collected in connection with sensitization to the hapten diphenylcyclopropenone (DPC). All receptors derive from a woman between 45 and 60 years old with alopecia areata. Some clones in this sample may be carry-over from other donors' samples.

The chain uses TRBV20-1 and TRBJ2-5, with D possibly matching TRBD2 (5 bases). The CDR3 has 14 residues. V was pared by 1 base and J by 5 bases, with 14 bases between. Per germline, CDR1 DFQATT and CDR2 SNEGSKA (reference sequence). The CDR3 here is CSARGGGRGETQYF. The CDR3 DNA sequence: TGCAGTGCTAGAGGCGGCGGTCGAGGGGAGACCCAGTACTTC.

This clonotype turned up a few times. This rearrangement joins TRBV7-6 to TRBJ2-7; TRBD2 matches at 8 bases. This CDR3 is 16 amino acids long. Germline V gene lookup returns CDR1 SGHVS and CDR2 FNYEAQ. The ends lost 5 bases at V and 5 bases at J; junction bases unmatched: 14. CDR3 coding DNA: TGTGCCAGCAGCCCGCGACTAGCGAGAGCCTCGGACGAGCAGTACTTC. Encoded protein: CASSPRLARASDEQYF.

This clonotype has just a few counts. This chain connects TRBV7-6 to TRBJ2-7; the D gene is possibly TRBD2 (5 bases). The V gene's germline CDR1 is SGHVS and CDR2 FNYEAQ. This CDR3 has 15 amino acids. Trimming pared 0 bases from V and 5 bases from J, leaving 14 bases between. CDR3 loop: CASSLAAGTKNEQYF. CDR3 bases: TGTGCCAGCAGCTTAGCCGCGGGCACGAAAAACGAGCAGTACTTC.

As to this clonotype: This may be a read error, as it is one base from a much larger clone. The rearrangement links TRBV7-3 to TRBJ2-3, with 9 bases fitting TRBD1. There are 15 residues in the CDR3. From germline, CDR1 is SGHTA and CDR2 FQGTGA. CDR3 coding DNA: TGTGCCAACAGCCACCGGGACAGGGTCACAGATACGCAGTATTTT. Encoded protein: CANSHRDRVTDTQYF.

Here the CDR3 DNA reads TGCGCCAGCAGCACAGGGGTGGCTGAAGCTTTCTTT. Translating it yields CASSTGVAEAFF. This chain links TRBV5-1 with TRBJ1-1; 7 nucleotides match TRBD1. The germline gives CDR1 SGHRS, CDR2 YFSETQ. The CDR3 is 12 residues long. Trimming cost V 4 bases and J 6 bases; bases outside gene matches: 3.

This chain uses TRBV6-2 or TRBV6-3 with TRBJ2-2; 8 bases align to TRBD2. V lost 7 bases to trimming and J lost 2 bases; unmatched junction nucleotides: 9. This CDR3 is built from 16 residues. In germline, CDR1 is MNHEY, CDR2 SVGEGT. CDR3 loop: CASTVSGATNTGELFF. DNA of the CDR3: TGTGCCAGCACCGTTAGCGGGGCGACCAACACCGGGGAGCTGTTTTTT.

This clonotype was seen more than once but under ten times. The CDR3 protein is CSARDNSGQSSSYEQYF. CDR3 DNA: TGCAGTGCTAGAGATAATTCGGGACAGTCGAGCTCCTACGAGCAGTACTTC. The chain employs TRBV20-1 and TRBJ2-7; 7 nucleotides line up with TRBD1. V lost 0 bases and J lost 0; bases outside the gene matches: 11. Germline CDR1 is DFQATT and CDR2 is SNEGSKA (reference sequence). The CDR3 length is 17 residues.

This clonotype was recorded many times. The gene calls are TRBV14 and TRBJ2-3; 9 nucleotides line up with TRBD1. The CDR3 is 12 amino acids. The germline V gene has CDR1 SGHDN and CDR2 FVKESK. V trimming: 3 bases; J trimming: 10 bases; junction bases outside the gene matches: 2. The CDR3 here is CASSQGQGAQYF. The CDR3 bases are TGTGCCAGCAGCCAGGGACAGGGCGCGCAGTATTTT.

This clonotype appeared a few times. V gene TRBV20-1 combines with J gene TRBJ2-3; 10 positions match TRBD2. Per germline, CDR1 DFQATT and CDR2 SNEGSKA (reference sequence). The ends lost 1 base at V and 3 bases at J; junction bases unmatched: 7. This CDR3 is 16 amino acids long. This chain's CDR3 is CSARAPASGRTDTQYF. The CDR3 nucleotides are TGCAGTGCTAGAGCCCCTGCTAGCGGGAGAACAGATACGCAGTATTTT.

This clonotype was counted a few times. The V gene is TRBV29-1, the J gene TRBJ1-1, with no clear D. V was cut by 6 bases and J by 4 bases, with 12 bases left in between. Germline V lookup: CDR1 SQVTM, CDR2 ANQGSEA. The CDR3 has 12 amino acids. CDR3 coding DNA: TGCAGCGTGGACGCCAGACGCACTGAAGCTTTCTTT. Protein product: CSVDARRTEAFF.

There are many counts of this clonotype. The chain joins TRBV20-1 to TRBJ2-1; D is unclear. Germline V gives CDR1 DFQATT, CDR2 SNEGSKA (reference sequence). Trimming removed 6 bases from V and 1 base from J, with 13 bases in between. The CDR3 consists of 14 residues. In DNA, the CDR3 is TGCAGTGCGACGCATACTCAGTCCTACAATGAGCAGTTCTTC. Residues: CSATHTQSYNEQFF.

This chain uses TRBV20-1 with TRBJ2-2; weak D call: TRBD1 (6 bases). The V gene's germline CDR1 is DFQATT and CDR2 SNEGSKA (reference sequence). The CDR3 is 14 residues long. Trimming left V 6 bases short and J 0 bases short, with 11 bases between. In DNA, the CDR3 is TGCAGTGCAAACAGGGTCCCGAACACCGGGGAGCTGTTTTTT. As protein: CSANRVPNTGELFF.

This clonotype appeared many times. V is TRBV12-5 and J is TRBJ2-2; 14 bases match TRBD2. From germline, CDR1 is LGHNT and CDR2 FRNRAP. This CDR3 is 21 amino acids long. V gave up 3 bases and J gave up 4 bases; unmatched junction bases: 16. The CDR3 is CASGFQTAKTSGRGITGELFF. The CDR3, as DNA: TGTGCTAGTGGTTTCCAGACCGCGAAGACTAGCGGGAGGGGAATCACCGGGGAGCTGTTTTTT.

This clonotype was observed a handful of times. The rearrangement uses TRBV20-1 and TRBJ2-3; 10 bases line up with TRBD2. Trimming cost V 0 bases and J 4 bases; bases outside gene matches: 4. The V gene's germline CDR1 is DFQATT and CDR2 SNEGSKA (reference sequence). This CDR3 region has 15 residues. Written as DNA, the CDR3 is TGCAGTGCTAGAGATAGTAGCGGGAGGCCAGATACGCAGTATTTT. Its translation: CSARDSSGRPDTQYF.

CDR3 loop: CASSQETGGGYEQYF. The CDR3 coding sequence is TGCGCCAGCAGCCAGGAAACAGGGGGCGGGTACGAGCAGTACTTC. V usage is TRBV4-1 and J usage is TRBJ2-7; TRBD1 aligns across 9 bases. Germline loops: CDR1 MGHRA, CDR2 YSYEKL. J lost 4 bases, V lost 3 bases, and 7 bases had no gene match. The CDR3 sequence is 15 residues long.

This clonotype was observed at least ten times. J is TRBJ1-5 and V is TRBV29-1; no firm D call. V was trimmed by 7 bases and J by 3 bases, leaving 10 bases between them. Germline CDR1 SQVTM, CDR2 ANQGSEA. CDR3 length: 12 residues. CDR3: CSGGENNQPQHF. The CDR3 DNA reads as TGCAGCGGTGGCGAAAACAATCAGCCCCAGCATTTT.

This clonotype was recorded many times. CDR3: CASSPRQIYQPQHF. The CDR3 DNA reads TGTGCCAGCAGTCCGCGACAGATTTATCAGCCCCAGCATTTT. The V and J genes are TRBV27 and TRBJ1-5; D may be TRBD1 (5 bases). The CDR3 totals 14 residues. The germline gives CDR1 MNHEY, CDR2 SMNVEV (reference sequence). V shed 5 bases and J shed 5 bases, with 13 bases lying between them.

The genes are TRBV7-2 and TRBJ2-7, with 9 positions matching TRBD1. This CDR3 spans 15 amino acids. Per the germline V gene, CDR1 is SGHTA and CDR2 is FQGNSA. Germline trimming cut 2 bases from V and 3 bases from J; bases unmatched to any gene: 5. CDR3 sequence reads: CASSLRGTGYYEQYF. DNA for the CDR3: TGTGCCAGCAGCTTACGGGGGACAGGGTACTACGAGCAGTACTTC.

This rearrangement joins TRBV29-1 to TRBJ2-1, with D perhaps given as TRBD1 or TRBD2 (5 bases each). Trimming pared 8 bases from V and 7 bases from J, leaving 18 bases between. The germline CDR1 and CDR2 sequences are SQVTM and ANQGSEA. The CDR3 is made up of 13 amino acids. The CDR3 DNA sequence: TGCAGCTCTGAACTGGGGGTAGGGAATGAGCAGTTCTTC. It yields the protein CSSELGVGNEQFF.

Many counts were recorded for this clonotype. The rearrangement joins TRBV10-3 to TRBJ2-1; the D gene is possibly TRBD1 (5 bases). The CDR3 covers 12 residues. CDR1 and CDR2 from the germline V gene are ENHRY and SYGVKD. V lost 5 bases and J lost 6, with 8 bases in between. The CDR3 here is CAISSQGNEQFF. The DNA of the CDR3 is TGTGCCATCAGTTCTCAGGGCAATGAGCAGTTCTTC.

The CDR3 loop reads CSARGQGPSPLHF. In DNA form, the CDR3 reads TGCAGTGCTAGAGGGCAGGGGCCGTCACCCCTCCACTTT. J is TRBJ1-6 and V is TRBV20-1; maybe TRBD1 (6 bases). There are 13 residues in the CDR3. Looked up from germline, CDR1 is DFQATT and CDR2 is SNEGSKA (reference sequence). Deletions cut 1 base from V and 10 bases from J, with 11 bases between.

Only a few counts were recorded for this clonotype. The chain has TRBV5-1 and TRBJ2-1, with TRBD2 matching 13 bases. V lost 3 bases to trimming and J lost 15 bases; unmatched junction nucleotides: 21. Germline values: CDR1 SGHRS, CDR2 YFSETQ. This CDR3 contains 18 residues. The CDR3: CASSWRGTSGRAPLYVFF. The CDR3 DNA is TGCGCCAGCAGCTGGAGGGGTACTAGCGGGAGGGCCCCGCTGTACGTGTTCTTC.

This clonotype has more than one count but fewer than ten. The chain uses TRBV30 and TRBJ2-6; D is unresolved. The CDR3 sequence is 10 residues long. From germline, CDR1 is GTSNPN and CDR2 SVGIG (reference sequence). Deletions cut 5 bases from V and 4 bases from J, with 0 bases between. CDR3 DNA sequence: TGTGCCTGGGGGGCCAACGTCCTGACTTTC. Its translation: CAWGANVLTF.

The chain employs TRBV14 and TRBJ2-6; the D gene is possibly TRBD1 (5 bases). Germline V CDR1 and CDR2: SGHDN, FVKESK. Trimming removed 3 bases from V and 4 bases from J, with 19 bases in between. The CDR3 has 18 residues. CDR3 in amino acids: CASSQWGRAPSGANVLTF. The CDR3 DNA reads TGTGCCAGCAGCCAGTGGGGCAGGGCTCCCTCCGGGGCCAACGTCCTGACTTTC.

This rearrangement joins TRBV20-1 to TRBJ2-1, with 8 bases fitting TRBD2. After removal of 2 bases from V and 4 bases from J, the junction contained 10 bases not matched to a gene. CDR3 length: 16 amino acids. Per the germline V gene, CDR1 is DFQATT and CDR2 is SNEGSKA (reference sequence). The CDR3, as DNA: TGCAGTGCTAGACCACCGAGCGGGAGAGGGTACAATGAGCAGTTCTTC. It specifies CSARPPSGRGYNEQFF.

The V gene is TRBV6-1, the J gene TRBJ1-5; 7 positions match TRBD1. V lost 0 bases to trimming and J lost 2 bases; unmatched junction nucleotides: 4. Germline CDR1 MNHNS, CDR2 SASEGT. The CDR3 is 16 residues long. The CDR3 DNA reads as TGTGCCAGCAGTGAAGCAGAGGGGGCGGGCAATCAGCCCCAGCATTTT. Its translation is CASSEAEGAGNQPQHF.

The chain is built from TRBV21-1 and TRBJ2-1; the table's D gene call, TRBD1, was not cross checked with the DNA. TRBV21-1 is listed as a pseudogene. There are 16 residues in the CDR3. The CDR3 sequence is CASSIPGQGSRGEQFF. The CDR3 DNA reads TGTGCCAGCAGCATCCCGGGACAGGGGTCCCGAGGAGAGCAGTTCTTC.

This rearrangement joins TRBV7-2 to TRBJ2-3; TRBD2 agrees at 14 bases. The germline V gene has CDR1 SGHTA and CDR2 FQGNSA. V was clipped by 4 bases and J by 3 bases; unmatched bases: 3. The CDR3 covers 16 residues. CDR3 amino acids: CASSSRLAGGTDTQYF. The CDR3 DNA is TGTGCCAGCAGCTCCCGACTAGCGGGAGGGACAGATACGCAGTATTTT.

Ten or more counts support this clonotype. This rearrangement joins TRBV9 to TRBJ2-1, with no clear D. CDR3 size: 15 residues. From germline, CDR1 is SGDLS and CDR2 YYNGEE. Trimming cost V 0 bases and J 0 bases, with 7 bases left between them. The CDR3 here is CASSVDLGSYNEQFF. DNA for the CDR3: TGTGCCAGCAGCGTAGATTTGGGCTCCTACAATGAGCAGTTCTTC.

The chain combines TRBV7-2 with TRBJ2-2; a weak D match, TRBD1 (6 bases). Deletions cut 5 bases from V and 4 bases from J, with 14 bases between. The CDR3 loop spans 15 amino acids. Germline V CDR1 and CDR2: SGHTA, FQGNSA. The CDR3 loop is CASSPYRVPTGELFF. The DNA for the CDR3 is TGTGCCAGCAGCCCTTACAGGGTTCCCACCGGGGAGCTGTTTTTT.

This sequence joins TRBV5-1 and TRBJ2-1; TRBD2 agrees at 8 bases. Germline CDR1 SGHRS, CDR2 YFSETQ. V dropped 4 bases and J dropped 9; count of bases not matched to a gene: 9. This CDR3 is built from 14 residues. DNA of the CDR3: TGCGCCAGCAGCCTGGGACTAGACGTTGGTGAGCAGTTCTTC. Translation gives CASSLGLDVGEQFF.

The chain couples TRBV7-9 to TRBJ2-1, with a possible D match to TRBD2 (5 bases). With 2 bases removed from V and 9 bases from J, the gap between germline ends came to 14 bases. The length of the CDR3 is 14 residues. Germline V CDR1 and CDR2: SEHNR, FQNEAQ (reference sequence). CDR3 in DNA: TGTGCCAGCAGCTTACCTGCGGGCAGCCCTGAGCAGTTCTTC. Amino acids: CASSLPAGSPEQFF. Looking up the rest from reference TRBV7-9 and TRBJ2-1 gives the full variable domain: DTGVSQNPRHKITKRGQNVTFRCDPISEHNRLYWYRQTLGQGPEFLTYFQNEAQLEKSRLLSDRFSAERPKGSFSTLEIQRTEQGDSAMYLCASSLPAGSPEQFFGPGTRLTVL.